This T cell receptor (beta chain) was sequenced for a study of identical twins. As concerns this clonotype: Its target is unknown.

Study findings and constraints: Rather than following the same donors, the conclusions depended on cross-sectional statistical analysis. Researchers caution that invariant MAIT and iNKT cells could partly confound zero-insertion analyses.

TCRdb reprocessed the 5' RACE reads via MiXCR and lists one record per CDR3 protein. The data show 1.5 million or so distinct CDR3 sequences, 25% to 35% seen once. Losses at the gene ends were 3 bases for V and 2 bases for J; bases not matched to a gene: 9. The CDR3 extends over 17 amino acids. In germline, CDR1 is MDHEN, CDR2 SYDVKM. The TCR was taken from a newborn girl in good health. V usage is TRBV28 and J usage is TRBJ2-7; 11 positions match TRBD1. The sequenced material came from cord blood. CDR3 in DNA: TGTGCCAGCAGTTTTGATTGGCCGGGACAGGGGGCCTACGAGCAGTACTTC. This gives the protein CASSFDWPGQGAYEQYF.